This T cell receptor (beta chain) was sequenced for a study of neurological immune-mediated disorders. Overall study findings and caveats: Subjects shared no identical expanded-clone CDR3 amino acid sequences, suggesting private TCR-beta repertoires in all groups.

CDR3 size: 14 residues. The V gene's germline CDR1 is MDHEN and CDR2 SYDVKM. V was clipped by 6 bases and J by 2 bases; unmatched bases: 7. Time point specified: longitudinal time-point 1 (baseline). The unsorted libraries were prepared from 2 million PBMCs (stored at -80 C). TCRdb used MiXCR to reprocess the 5' RACE reads, holding one entry per CDR3 protein. This repertoire shows about 71,000 distinct CDR3 sequences, 10% found once; its top ten account for 8.5% to 10%. Many counts were recorded for this clonotype. Its target is unknown. This clonotype was sampled from a man in his thirties or forties in good health. The sequenced material came from PBMCs. The rearrangement uses TRBV28 and TRBJ2-7, with 7 bases fitting TRBD2. The chain's CDR3 is CASRWDYLTYEQYF. For the CDR3, the DNA is TGTGCCAGCAGGTGGGACTACCTAACCTACGAGCAGTACTTC.